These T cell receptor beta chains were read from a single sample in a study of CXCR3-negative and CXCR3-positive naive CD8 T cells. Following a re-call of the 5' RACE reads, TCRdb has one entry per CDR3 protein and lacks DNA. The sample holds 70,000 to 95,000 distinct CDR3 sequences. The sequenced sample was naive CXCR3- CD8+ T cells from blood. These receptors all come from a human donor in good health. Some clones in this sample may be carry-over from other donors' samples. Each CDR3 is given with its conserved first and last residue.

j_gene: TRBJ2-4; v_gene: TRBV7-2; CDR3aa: CASSPPGGGDIQYF
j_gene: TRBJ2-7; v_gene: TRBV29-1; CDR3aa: CSVLTPGTSDYEQYF
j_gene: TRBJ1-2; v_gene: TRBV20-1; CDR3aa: CSAAGLYGYTF
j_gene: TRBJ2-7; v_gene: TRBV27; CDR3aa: CASSLSGRGEQYF
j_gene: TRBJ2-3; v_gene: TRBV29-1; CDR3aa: CSVAGTSGSTDTQYF
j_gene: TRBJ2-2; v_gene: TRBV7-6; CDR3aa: CASSLDPNTGELFF
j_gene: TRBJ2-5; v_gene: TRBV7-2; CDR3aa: CASSFSSRLAGLGETQYF
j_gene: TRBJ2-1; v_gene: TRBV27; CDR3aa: CASSPLKREGPHNEQFF
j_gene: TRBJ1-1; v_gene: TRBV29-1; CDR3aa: CSVYRLNTEAFF
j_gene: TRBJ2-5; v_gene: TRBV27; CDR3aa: CASRVLGGETQYF
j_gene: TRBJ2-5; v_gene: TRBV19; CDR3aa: CASSRRQESQETQYF
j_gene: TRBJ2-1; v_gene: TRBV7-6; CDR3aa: CASSLTHGGNEQFF
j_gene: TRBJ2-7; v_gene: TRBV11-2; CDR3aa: CASSPEGNPYEQYF